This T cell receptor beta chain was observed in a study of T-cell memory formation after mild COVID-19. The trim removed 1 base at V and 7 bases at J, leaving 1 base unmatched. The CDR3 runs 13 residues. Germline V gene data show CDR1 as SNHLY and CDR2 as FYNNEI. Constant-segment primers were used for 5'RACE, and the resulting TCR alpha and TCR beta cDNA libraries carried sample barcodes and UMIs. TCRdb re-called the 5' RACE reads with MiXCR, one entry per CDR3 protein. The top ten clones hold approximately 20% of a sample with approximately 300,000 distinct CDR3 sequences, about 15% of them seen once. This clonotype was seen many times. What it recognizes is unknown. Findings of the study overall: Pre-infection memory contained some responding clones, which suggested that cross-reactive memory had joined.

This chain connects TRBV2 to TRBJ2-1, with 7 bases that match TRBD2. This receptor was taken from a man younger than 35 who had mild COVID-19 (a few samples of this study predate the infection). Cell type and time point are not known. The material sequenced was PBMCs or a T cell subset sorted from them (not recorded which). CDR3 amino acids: CASSEERGNEQFF. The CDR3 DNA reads TGTGCCAGCAGTGAAGAGCGGGGAAATGAGCAGTTCTTC.